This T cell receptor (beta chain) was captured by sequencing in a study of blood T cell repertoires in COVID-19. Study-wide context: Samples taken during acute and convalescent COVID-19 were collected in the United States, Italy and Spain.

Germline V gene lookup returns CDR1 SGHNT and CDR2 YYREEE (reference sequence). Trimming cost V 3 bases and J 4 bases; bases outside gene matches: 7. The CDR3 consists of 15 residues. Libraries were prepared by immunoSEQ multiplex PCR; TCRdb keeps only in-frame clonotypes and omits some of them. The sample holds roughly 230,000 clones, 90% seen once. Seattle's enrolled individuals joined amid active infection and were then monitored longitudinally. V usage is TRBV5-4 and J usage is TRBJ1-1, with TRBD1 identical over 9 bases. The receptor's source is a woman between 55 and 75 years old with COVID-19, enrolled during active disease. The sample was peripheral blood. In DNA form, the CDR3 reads TGTGCCAGCAGCTCGACTAGGGACAGGGTCACTGAAGCTTTCTTT. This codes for CASSSTRDRVTEAFF.